The entry below describes one T cell receptor (beta chain). The data belong to a study of blood T cell repertoires in COVID-19. The overall study: Samples of COVID-19 (acute and convalescent) were obtained from the United States, Italy and Spain. PBMCs, B-cell-depleted T cells, or T cells were the source of the cDNA or gDNA that made up the material.

Sequencing used immunoSEQ multiplex PCR; TCRdb keeps in-frame clones, though not all of them. Among fewer than 45,000 clones listed, approximately 85% were seen once. The TCR was taken from a woman older than 75 with acute or convalescent COVID-19. Source material: peripheral blood.

The CDR3 sequence is CASSDRKTAPNFSYGYTF. The CDR3 DNA sequence: TGTGCCAGCAGTGATAGAAAAACAGCTCCGAATTTTAGCTATGGCTACACCTTC. The V call is TRBV6-1, the J call TRBJ1-2; D not certain. V was shortened by 3 bases and J by 4 bases, with 24 bases between the two germline ends. CDR1 MNHNS and CDR2 SASEGT come from the germline V gene. CDR3 length equals 18 residues.